This T cell receptor (beta chain) is from a study of shared clonotypes between healthy human individuals. Turning to the study itself: The plates for each donor numbered three CD4 naive, three CD4 memory, two CD8 naive and one CD8 memory. Study-level points and caveats: For sorted subsets, rarefaction showed incomplete sequencing despite large depth. Expectations were that clonotype sharing among donors would be affected by sequencing depth.

This CDR3 contains 13 residues. Germline CDR1 and CDR2: SEHNR and FQNEAQ (reference sequence). Trimming shortened V by 3 bases and J by 5 bases, and 8 bases separated the two germline ends. In the naive CD8 group, cells lacked CD45RO and were positively selected for CCR7, so terminally differentiated effector memory CD45RA+ cells were left out. Every one of the donors was a Caucasian adult that lived in Nashville, Tennessee. This table comes from immunoSEQ multiplex PCR, and its TCRdb copy is limited to in-frame clones, with some not included. The sample consists of about 2.1 million clones, about 93% of them appearing once. Concerning this clone: The antigen is not known.

This TCR was recovered from a man aged 18 to 29 in good health. Some clones in this sample may be carry-over from other donors' samples. What was sequenced was naive CD8+ T cells from PBMCs. The rearrangement uses TRBV7-9 and TRBJ2-1; D gene uncertain. CDR3 sequence (DNA): TGTGCCAGCAGCTTGTCTAAAGACAATGAGCAGTTCTTC. Protein product: CASSLSKDNEQFF.